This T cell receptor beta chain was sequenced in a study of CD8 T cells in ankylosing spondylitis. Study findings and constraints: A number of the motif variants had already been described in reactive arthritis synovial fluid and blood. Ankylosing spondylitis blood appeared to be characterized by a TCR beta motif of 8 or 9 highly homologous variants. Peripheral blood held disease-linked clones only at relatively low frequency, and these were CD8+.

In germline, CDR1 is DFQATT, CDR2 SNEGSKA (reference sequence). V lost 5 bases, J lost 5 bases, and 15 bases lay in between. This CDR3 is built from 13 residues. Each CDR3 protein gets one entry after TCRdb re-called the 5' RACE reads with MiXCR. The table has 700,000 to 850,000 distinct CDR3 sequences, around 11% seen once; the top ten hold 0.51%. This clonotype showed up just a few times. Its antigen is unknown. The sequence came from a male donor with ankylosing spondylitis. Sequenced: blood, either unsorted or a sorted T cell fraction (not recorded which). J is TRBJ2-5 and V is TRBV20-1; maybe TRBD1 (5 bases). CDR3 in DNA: TGCAGTGCTTCCGACTTCAAGGGGGAGACCCAGTACTTC. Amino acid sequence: CSASDFKGETQYF.